The 27 T cell receptor beta chains below come from one sample, sequenced in a study of metastatic and nonmetastatic thyroid tumors. Nobody among the patients had been given any treatment before thyroid surgery. TCRdb re-called clones via MiXCR from the PCR reads. Of just over 15,000 clones detected, 3% to 4% appear once; the ten largest clones hold 20% to 30%. Sequencing was carried out using tumor tissue. Receptors were obtained from a female donor with papillary thyroid cancer or a benign thyroid nodule (not recorded which). Some clones in this sample may be carry-over from other donors' samples.

This clone is judged large. The rearrangement joins TRBV19 to TRBJ1-1; possible D gene TRBD1, 5 bases. CDR1 is LNHDA, CDR2 SQIVND, per germline (reference sequence). V was shortened by 4 bases and J by 12 bases, with 21 bases between the two germline ends. There are 14 residues in the CDR3. In DNA, the CDR3 is TGTGCCAGTAGTAAGGGCAGGGCCCTAGTGGTACCTTTCTTT. Amino acids: CASSKGRALVVPFF.

This clone has more than one count but fewer than ten. The chain has TRBV6-2 or TRBV6-3 and TRBJ2-1, with TRBD1 matching 8 bases. The CDR3 length is 13 residues. Germline V lookup: CDR1 MNHEY, CDR2 SVGEGT. V dropped 2 bases and J dropped 7; count of bases not matched to a gene: 1. CDR3 nucleotides: TGTGCCAGCAGTTACAACAGGGGGAATGAGCAGTTCTTC. It is translated as CASSYNRGNEQFF.

In its sample, this clone was seen a few times. CDR3 bases: TGTGCCAGCAGTTCGGGGGGGCGCTATGGCTACACCTTC. Its protein product is CASSSGGRYGYTF. The chain is built from TRBV28 and TRBJ1-2; the D gene is possibly TRBD1 (6 bases). Germline V gene lookup returns CDR1 MDHEN and CDR2 SYDVKM. This CDR3 spans 13 amino acids. Trimming left V 4 bases short and J 4 bases short, with 10 bases between.

The sample holds a few counts of this clone. The CDR3 loop is CASSDVGGIDYEQYF. CDR3 nucleotides: TGTGCCAGCAGTGACGTGGGGGGGATTGACTACGAGCAGTACTTC. The V gene is TRBV6-4, the J gene TRBJ2-7; 7 bases agree with TRBD2. The junction had 7 bases not matched to a gene; V was cut back by 2 bases and J by 3 bases. CDR3 length: 15 amino acids. The germline V gene encodes CDR1 MRHNA and CDR2 SNTAGT.

The rearrangement links TRBV11-2 to TRBJ2-5, with 8 bases aligning to TRBD1. The CDR3 has 14 amino acids. Trimming at V came to 5 bases and at J to 4 bases, leaving 6 bases not matched to a gene. CDR1 SGHAT and CDR2 FQNNGV come from the germline V gene. The CDR3 region has the DNA TGTGCCAGCAGCAAACAGGGGGGAGGAGAGACCCAGTACTTC. It codes for CASSKQGGGETQYF.

The genes are TRBV7-2 and TRBJ1-5; D is uncertain. CDR3 length: 15 amino acids. Between the trimmed V and J ends, which lost 1 base and 1 base, there was a span of 8 bases. CDR1 and CDR2 from the germline V gene are SGHTA and FQGNSA. The CDR3 DNA follows: TGTGCCAGCAGCTTAGACAGACTGAGCAATCAGCCCCAGCATTTT. Amino acids: CASSLDRLSNQPQHF.

This clone was recorded a few times. The chain combines TRBV7-8 with TRBJ1-1; unclear D gene. The V end was cut by 1 base, the J end by 7 bases, with 10 bases between. Germline lookup yields CDR1 SGHVS and CDR2 FQNEAQ. The CDR3 has 13 residues. CDR3 amino acids: CASSLGLMGEAFF. The DNA of the CDR3 is TGTGCCAGCAGCTTAGGATTAATGGGTGAAGCTTTCTTT.

This clone was picked up a small number of times. CDR3: CASSTGQGAAGELFF. For the CDR3, the DNA is TGTGCCAGCAGTACTGGACAGGGGGCAGCCGGGGAGCTGTTTTTT. The V gene is TRBV28, the J gene TRBJ2-2, with 11 positions matching TRBD1. Germline V lookup: CDR1 MDHEN, CDR2 SYDVKM. Germline trimming cut 5 bases from V and 6 bases from J; bases unmatched to any gene: 5. This CDR3 has 15 amino acids. The whole variable domain, remainder taken from reference TRBV28 and TRBJ2-2, is DVKVTQSSRYLVKRTGEKVFLECVQDMDHENMFWYRQDPGLGLRLIYFSYDVKMKEKGDIPEGYSVSREKKERFSLILESASTNQTSMYLCASSTGQGAAGELFFGEGSRLTVL.

J is TRBJ1-2 and V is TRBV27; 10 bases align to TRBD1. V dropped 4 bases and J dropped 6; count of bases not matched to a gene: 5. CDR1 MNHEY and CDR2 SMNVEV come from the germline V gene (reference sequence). There are 14 residues in the CDR3. CDR3 coding DNA: TGTGCCAGCAGTTCGGGACAGGGGTGGAATGGCTACACCTTC. Protein sequence: CASSSGQGWNGYTF.

The chain couples TRBV12-3 or TRBV12-4 to TRBJ2-2; the match to TRBD1 covers 9 bases. The CDR3 sequence is 15 residues long. V lost 5 bases, J lost 6 bases, and 7 bases stayed unmatched. CDR3 DNA sequence: TGTGCCAGCAGTCCTGGACAGGGGATGGCCGGGGAGCTGTTTTTT. This sequence encodes CASSPGQGMAGELFF.

The table lists this clone with a few counts. The chain has TRBV12-3 or TRBV12-4 and TRBJ2-7; TRBD2 is a possible D gene (5 bases). V lost 3 bases, J lost 6 bases, and 15 bases lay in between. This CDR3 has 14 amino acids. DNA of the CDR3: TGTGCCAGCAGTTTTGCGAGCGGCGTTGCCGAGCAGTACTTC. Its protein product is CASSFASGVAEQYF.

A few counts support this clone. The chain links TRBV6-1 to TRBJ1-6, with D unresolved. Germline lookup yields CDR1 MNHNS and CDR2 SASEGT. The CDR3 covers 16 residues. With 6 bases removed from V and 0 bases from J, the gap between germline ends came to 12 bases. The CDR3 nucleotides are TGTGCCAGCAGAATCCAATCGAGCTCCTATAATTCACCCCTCCACTTT. Amino acids: CASRIQSSSYNSPLHF.

The CDR3 DNA reads as TGTGCCAGCAGTTTATGGGACGCTAAGTCCTCCCTCTATGGCTACACCTTC. Translated, it gives CASSLWDAKSSLYGYTF. J is TRBJ1-2 and V is TRBV28; D ambiguous. The CDR3 is 17 residues long. Trimming cost V 0 bases and J 4 bases, with 18 bases left between them. CDR1 and CDR2 from the germline V gene are MDHEN and SYDVKM.

The chain employs TRBV11-3 and TRBJ1-5; weak D call: TRBD1 (5 bases). CDR1 is SGHNT, CDR2 YENEEA, per germline. CDR3 size: 17 residues. V lost 4 bases and J lost 0, with 16 bases in between. The CDR3 loop is CASSSRDSLYSNQPQHF. The CDR3 DNA is TGTGCCAGCAGCTCGAGAGACAGTCTTTATAGCAATCAGCCCCAGCATTTT.

This clone was seen more than once but under ten times. V usage is TRBV6-1 and J usage is TRBJ2-1; 9 nucleotides agree with TRBD1. J was trimmed by 7 bases and V by 5 bases; bases with no gene match: 9. This CDR3 has 15 amino acids. Looked up from germline, CDR1 is MNHNS and CDR2 is SASEGT. CDR3 bases: TGTGCCAGCAGTCCTTGGACAGGGGTTAATAATGAGCAGTTCTTC. Protein sequence: CASSPWTGVNNEQFF.

This clone was observed a few times. The V call is TRBV6-4, the J call TRBJ2-3; D might be TRBD1 (5 bases). The CDR3 length is 14 residues. Per germline, CDR1 MRHNA and CDR2 SNTAGT. V was clipped by 2 bases and J by 2 bases, with 8 bases between them. The CDR3 sequence: CASSDGGATDTQYF. The CDR3 region has the DNA TGTGCCAGCAGTGACGGTGGGGCCACAGATACGCAGTATTTT.

This clone has only a few counts. The chain has TRBV20-1 and TRBJ1-1; 11 bases fit TRBD1. The CDR3 contains 13 residues. CDR1 and CDR2 (germline): DFQATT, SNEGSKA (reference sequence). The V segment lost 5 bases and the J segment 10 bases; nucleotides outside the gene matches: 9. CDR3 coding DNA: TGCAGTGCTCCAAGAGGACAGGGGGCGGGAGCTTTCTTT. This translates into CSAPRGQGAGAFF.

The V gene is TRBV6-1, the J gene TRBJ1-3; unclear D gene. CDR3 length equals 14 residues. CDR1 and CDR2 (germline): MNHNS, SASEGT. V dropped 5 bases and J dropped 0 bases, with 8 bases sitting between them. This chain's CDR3 is CASSHGYSGNTIYF. CDR3 DNA: TGTGCCAGCAGTCATGGATACTCTGGAAACACCATATATTTT.

The gene calls are TRBV28 and TRBJ1-3; no clear D gene. Germline V gene sequence: CDR1 MDHEN, CDR2 SYDVKM. The CDR3 runs to 17 residues. Trimming stripped 3 bases from V and 4 bases from J, with 19 bases between. The CDR3 sequence is CASSFSQGRERGNTIYF. The CDR3 nucleotides are TGTGCCAGCAGTTTTTCCCAAGGCCGGGAACGAGGAAACACCATATATTTT.

The chain carries TRBV6-2 or TRBV6-3 and TRBJ1-2; TRBD1 agrees at 7 bases. Losses at the gene ends were 2 bases for V and 8 bases for J; bases not matched to a gene: 2. The germline V gene has CDR1 MNHEY and CDR2 SVGEGT. The CDR3 loop spans 12 amino acids. CDR3 residues: CASSYRGLGYTF. The CDR3 DNA follows: TGTGCCAGCAGTTACAGGGGGCTAGGCTACACCTTC.

This clone was recorded many times. The chain combines TRBV6-4 with TRBJ2-3; TRBD2 matches 8 bases. Germline CDR1 MRHNA, CDR2 SNTAGT. The CDR3 covers 15 residues. Trimming cost V 2 bases and J 1 base; bases outside gene matches: 2. CDR3 sequence: CASSDGAGGTDTQYF. In DNA form, the CDR3 reads TGTGCCAGCAGTGACGGAGCGGGGGGCACAGATACGCAGTATTTT.

In its sample, this clone was seen many times. The chain recombines TRBV11-2 with TRBJ2-7; D possibly corresponds to TRBD2 (5 bases). The germline V and J ends were trimmed by 5 bases and 3 bases, with 11 bases remaining between them. CDR1 and CDR2 (germline): SGHAT, FQNNGV. The CDR3 contains 13 residues. This CDR3 reads CASSPRGFYEQYF. In DNA form, the CDR3 reads TGTGCCAGCAGCCCCCGGGGATTCTACGAGCAGTACTTC. The full variable domain, with the rest looked up from reference TRBV11-2 and TRBJ2-7, is EAGVAQSPRYKIIEKRQSVAFWCNPISGHATLYWYQQILGQGPKLLIQFQNNGVVDDSQLPKDRFSAERLKGVDSTLKIQPAKLEDSAVYLCASSPRGFYEQYFGPGTRLTVT.

This sequence joins TRBV9 and TRBJ2-7; 8 bases line up with TRBD2. CDR1 is SGDLS and CDR2 is YYNGEE in the germline V gene. The length of the CDR3 is 13 residues. V lost 5 bases, J lost 5 bases, and 6 bases stayed unmatched. The CDR3, as DNA: TGTGCCAGCAGTGAAGGGACTAGAGACGAGCAGTACTTC. As protein: CASSEGTRDEQYF.

This chain uses TRBV27 with TRBJ2-7, with D tentatively TRBD1 (6 bases). Germline lookup yields CDR1 MNHEY and CDR2 SMNVEV (reference sequence). With 10 bases removed from V and 0 bases from J, the gap between germline ends came to 16 bases. The CDR3 consists of 14 residues. The CDR3 sequence: CATRWGPGSYEQYF. The CDR3 nucleotides are TGTGCCACAAGGTGGGGGCCAGGCTCCTACGAGCAGTACTTC.

The chain joins TRBV7-8 to TRBJ2-1; D uncertain. V was clipped by 3 bases and J by 9 bases, with 15 bases between them. There are 14 residues in the CDR3. Per the germline V gene, CDR1 is SGHVS and CDR2 is FQNEAQ. CDR3 loop: CASSFAIPGAEQFF. CDR3 nucleotides: TGTGCCAGCAGCTTCGCGATCCCAGGCGCTGAGCAGTTCTTC.

This clone appeared a few times. The conserved phenylalanine or tryptophan is not found at the CDR3 terminus, so this likely reflects a read error. No DNA is shown, since the ends of the CDR3 on it are uncertain; the CDR3 is the one TCRdb lists. The V gene is TRBV2, the J gene TRBJ1-5; whether TRBD1, the table's D call, matches the DNA was not checked. CDR1 and CDR2 from the germline V gene are SNHLY and FYNNEI. The CDR3 is 14 amino acids in total, end residues counted. CDR3 protein: CASSTAGGGQPHHS.

This clone was seen ten or more times. The chain has TRBV14 and TRBJ2-2, with D perhaps being TRBD1 or TRBD2 (5 bases each). The CDR3 loop spans 13 amino acids. Germline CDR1 SGHDN, CDR2 FVKESK. V shed 7 bases and J shed 5 bases, with 11 bases lying between them. CDR3 DNA: TGTGCCAGCAAATGGGGGAGAACCGGGGAGCTGTTTTTT. Its protein is CASKWGRTGELFF.